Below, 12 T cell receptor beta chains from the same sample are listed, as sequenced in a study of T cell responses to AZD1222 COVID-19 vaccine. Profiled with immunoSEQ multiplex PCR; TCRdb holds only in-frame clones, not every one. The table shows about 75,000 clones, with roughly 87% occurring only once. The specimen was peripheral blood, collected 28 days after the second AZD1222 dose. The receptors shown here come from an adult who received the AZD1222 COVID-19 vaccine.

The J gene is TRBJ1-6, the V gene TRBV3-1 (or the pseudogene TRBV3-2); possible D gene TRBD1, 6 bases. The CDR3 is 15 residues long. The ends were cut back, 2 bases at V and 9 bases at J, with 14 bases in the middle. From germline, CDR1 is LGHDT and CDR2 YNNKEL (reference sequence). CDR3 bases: TGTGCCAGCAGCCAAAATCGCCCAGGGGTTTCACCCCTCCACTTT. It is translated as CASSQNRPGVSPLHF.

The CDR3 sequence is CASSLSYLAVNNEQFF. In nucleotides, the CDR3 is TGTGCCAGCAGTTTATCCTACCTAGCCGTTAACAATGAGCAGTTCTTC. The chain joins TRBV27 to TRBJ2-1; a possible D gene is TRBD2 (5 bases). Trimming removed 0 bases at V and 5 bases at J, with 14 bases between. Germline loops: CDR1 MNHEY, CDR2 SMNVEV (reference sequence). The CDR3 runs 16 residues.

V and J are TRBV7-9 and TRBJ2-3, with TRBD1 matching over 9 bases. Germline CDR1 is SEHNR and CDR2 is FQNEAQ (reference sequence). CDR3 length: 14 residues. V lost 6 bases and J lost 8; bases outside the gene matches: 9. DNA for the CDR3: TGTGCCAGCAGTCCGGGACAGGGCTTGGCTACGCAGTATTTT. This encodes CASSPGQGLATQYF.

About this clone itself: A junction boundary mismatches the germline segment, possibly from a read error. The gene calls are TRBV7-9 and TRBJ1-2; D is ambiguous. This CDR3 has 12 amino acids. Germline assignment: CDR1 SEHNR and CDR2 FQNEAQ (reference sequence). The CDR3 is CASSLVNGPGYF. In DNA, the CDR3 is TGTGCCAGCAGCTTAGTAAACGGGCCGGGATACTTC.

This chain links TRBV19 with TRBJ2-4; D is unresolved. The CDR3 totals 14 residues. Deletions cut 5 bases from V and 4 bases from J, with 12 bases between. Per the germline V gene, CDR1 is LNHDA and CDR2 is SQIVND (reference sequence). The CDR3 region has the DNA TGTGCCAGTAGTCTTTGGAGAGATAAAAACATTCAGTACTTC. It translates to CASSLWRDKNIQYF.

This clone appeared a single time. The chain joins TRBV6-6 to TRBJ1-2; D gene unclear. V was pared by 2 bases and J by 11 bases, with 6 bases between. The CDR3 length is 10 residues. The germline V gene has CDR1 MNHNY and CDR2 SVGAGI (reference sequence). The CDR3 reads CASSYALYTF. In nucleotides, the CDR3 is TGTGCCAGCAGTTACGCTTTGTACACCTTC.

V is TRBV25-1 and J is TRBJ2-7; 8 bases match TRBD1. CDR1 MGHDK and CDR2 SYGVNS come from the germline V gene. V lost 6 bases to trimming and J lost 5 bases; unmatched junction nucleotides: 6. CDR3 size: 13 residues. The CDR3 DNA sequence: TGTGCCAGCAGGGACAGGGCATCCCACGAGCAGTACTTC. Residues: CASRDRASHEQYF.

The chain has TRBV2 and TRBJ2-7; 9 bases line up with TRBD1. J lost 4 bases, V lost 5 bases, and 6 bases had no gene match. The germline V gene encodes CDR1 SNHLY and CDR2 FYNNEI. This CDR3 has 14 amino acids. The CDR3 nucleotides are TGTGCCAGCAGTTTACAGGGGGCTAGGTACGAGCAGTACTTC. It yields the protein CASSLQGARYEQYF.

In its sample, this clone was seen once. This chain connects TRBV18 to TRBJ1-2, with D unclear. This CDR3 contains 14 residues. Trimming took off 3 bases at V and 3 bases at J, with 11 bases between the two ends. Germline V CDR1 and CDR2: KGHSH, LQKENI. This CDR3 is CASSPTEIHYGYTF. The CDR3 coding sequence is TGTGCCAGCTCACCCACAGAGATCCACTATGGCTACACCTTC. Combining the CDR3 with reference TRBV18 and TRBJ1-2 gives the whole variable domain NAGVMQNPRHLVRRRGQEARLRCSPMKGHSHVYWYRQLPEEGLKFMVYLQKENIIDESGMPKERFSAEFPKEGPSILRIQQVVRGDSAAYFCASSPTEIHYGYTFGSGTRLTVV.

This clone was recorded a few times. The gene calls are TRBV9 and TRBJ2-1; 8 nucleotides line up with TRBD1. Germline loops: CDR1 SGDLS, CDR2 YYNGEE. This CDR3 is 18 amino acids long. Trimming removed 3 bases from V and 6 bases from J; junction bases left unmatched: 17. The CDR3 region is CASSGVPSQDRDPNEQFF. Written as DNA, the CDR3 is TGTGCCAGCAGCGGAGTCCCCTCTCAGGACAGGGACCCCAATGAGCAGTTCTTC.

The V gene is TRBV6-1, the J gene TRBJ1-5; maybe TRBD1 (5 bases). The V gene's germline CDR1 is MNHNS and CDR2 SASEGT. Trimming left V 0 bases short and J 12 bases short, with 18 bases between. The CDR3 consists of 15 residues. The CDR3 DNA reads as TGTGCCAGCAGTGAAGCGCTGGGGGGTAGGAGTCACCAGCATTTT. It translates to CASSEALGGRSHQHF.

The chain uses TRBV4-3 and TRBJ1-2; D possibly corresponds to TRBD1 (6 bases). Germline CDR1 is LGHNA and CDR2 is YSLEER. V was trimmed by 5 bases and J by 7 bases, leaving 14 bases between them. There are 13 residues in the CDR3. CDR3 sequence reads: CASSVTPGAGYTF. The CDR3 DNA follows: TGCGCCAGCAGCGTAACGCCGGGGGCTGGCTACACCTTC.